Below are 26 T cell receptor beta chains sequenced from a single sample in a study of cytomegalovirus exposure and HLA in healthy donors. Amplification used 60 Vbeta primers and 13 Jbeta primers. This table comes from immunoSEQ multiplex PCR, and its TCRdb copy is limited to in-frame clones, with some not included. The table lists 150,000 or so clones, about 80% of them singletons. Material for sequencing was PBMCs. All receptors come from a man aged 40-55 years in good health and CMV-seropositive.

The chain combines TRBV5-5 with TRBJ2-3; 8 bases line up with TRBD1. Germline-derived CDR1 and CDR2 are SGHKS and YYEKEE (reference sequence). The CDR3 runs 14 residues. Trimming took 6 bases from V and 4 from J; bases not matched to a gene: 7. CDR3 residues: CASIDRGKSDTQYF. The CDR3 DNA is TGTGCCAGCATCGACAGGGGAAAATCAGATACGCAGTATTTT.

This chain connects TRBV10-3 to TRBJ2-2, with unresolved D. Trimming stripped 3 bases from V and 3 bases from J, with 5 bases between. Germline assignment: CDR1 ENHRY and CDR2 SYGVKD. The CDR3 is made up of 13 amino acids. The CDR3 sequence is CAISDRDTGELFF. The CDR3 nucleotides are TGTGCCATCAGTGATCGGGACACCGGGGAGCTGTTTTTT.

V usage is TRBV28 and J usage is TRBJ2-1; 8 nucleotides line up with TRBD2. CDR3 length: 15 residues. V was pared by 2 bases and J by 9 bases, with 9 bases of the junction left unmatched. Germline CDR1 and CDR2: MDHEN and SYDVKM. Here the CDR3 reads CASSLGVSGRGEQFF. As DNA, the CDR3 is TGTGCCAGCAGTTTAGGGGTCAGCGGGAGAGGTGAGCAGTTCTTC.

The rearrangement links TRBV7-2 to TRBJ1-2; D uncertain. CDR1 is SGHTA and CDR2 is FQGNSA in the germline V gene. This CDR3 is 13 amino acids long. The germline V and J ends were trimmed by 1 base and 4 bases, with 7 bases remaining between them. Written as DNA, the CDR3 is TGTGCCAGCAGCTTAGGGCCACGCTATGGCTACACCTTC. Protein product: CASSLGPRYGYTF.

This clone was detected once. V is TRBV27 and J is TRBJ1-6, with 9 bases fitting TRBD1. The germline gives CDR1 MNHEY, CDR2 SMNVEV (reference sequence). This CDR3 region has 16 residues. With V trimmed by 3 bases and J by 0 bases, 0 bases remained unmatched. As DNA, the CDR3 is TGTGCCAGCAGTTTGACAGGGGGCTCCTATAATTCACCCCTCCACTTT. This translates into CASSLTGGSYNSPLHF.

This clone was counted only a few times. V is TRBV7-2 and J is TRBJ2-3; 8 nucleotides align to TRBD2. CDR3 length: 15 amino acids. CDR1 and CDR2 (germline): SGHTA, FQGNSA. The V and J ends lost 1 base and 2 bases, in that order; junction bases with no gene match: 2. CDR3 bases: TGTGCCAGCAGCTTAGGGCGGGAGGCCACAGATACGCAGTATTTT. This translates into CASSLGREATDTQYF.

V and J are TRBV19 and TRBJ1-3; D remains unclear. V lost 6 bases to trimming and J lost 2 bases, with 11 bases between them. The CDR3 covers 14 residues. The germline gives CDR1 LNHDA, CDR2 SQIVND (reference sequence). The CDR3 DNA reads as TGTGCCAGTAGGCCGACTGGTACTGGAAACACCATATATTTT. It translates to CASRPTGTGNTIYF.

This sequence joins TRBV5-1 and TRBJ1-1; D might be TRBD1 (6 bases). Germline CDR1 and CDR2: SGHRS and YFSETQ. The CDR3 covers 14 residues. V lost 6 bases, J lost 5 bases, and 17 bases lay in between. The CDR3, as DNA: TGCGCCAGCACCACAGGGTCTCTACAGACTGAAGCTTTCTTT. Translation: CASTTGSLQTEAFF.

The chain recombines TRBV4-3 with TRBJ2-5; no firm D call. This CDR3 is built from 17 residues. Germline V gene sequence: CDR1 LGHNA, CDR2 YSLEER. Trimming cost V 1 base and J 2 bases, with 17 bases left between them. The CDR3 sequence is CASSQVGRRGSQETQYF. The CDR3 DNA reads TGCGCCAGCAGCCAAGTTGGTAGGCGCGGATCTCAAGAGACCCAGTACTTC.

The rearrangement links TRBV6-5 to TRBJ1-5; D is ambiguous. Trimming pared 2 bases from V and 6 bases from J, leaving 8 bases between. The germline V gene has CDR1 MNHEY and CDR2 SVGAGI. The CDR3 consists of 13 residues. The CDR3 sequence is CASSYASGQPQHF. The CDR3 nucleotides read TGTGCCAGCAGTTACGCGTCTGGTCAGCCCCAGCATTTT.

V is TRBV11-3 and J is TRBJ2-3; 7 bases are a match to TRBD2. Trimming removed 2 bases from V and 4 bases from J; junction bases left unmatched: 6. The CDR3 consists of 15 residues. Germline assignment: CDR1 SGHNT and CDR2 YENEEA. The CDR3 bases are TGTGCCAGCAGCTTAAATCGGGAGGACGCAGATACGCAGTATTTT. It codes for CASSLNREDADTQYF.

The rearrangement joins TRBV25-1 to TRBJ2-1, with D possibly matching TRBD2 (6 bases). Trimming removed 6 bases at V and 5 bases at J, with 11 bases between. Looked up from germline, CDR1 is MGHDK and CDR2 is SYGVNS. This CDR3 region has 13 residues. This chain's CDR3 is CASSAGLNNEQFF. In DNA form, the CDR3 reads TGTGCCAGCAGCGCGGGACTTAACAATGAGCAGTTCTTC.

The chain uses TRBV18 and TRBJ2-2; TRBD1 matches 7 bases. This CDR3 has 16 residues. V gave up 3 bases and J gave up 2 bases; unmatched junction bases: 6. CDR1 and CDR2 from the germline V gene are KGHSH and LQKENI. The CDR3 nucleotides read TGTGCCAGCTCACCGGCACAGGGGATCAACACCGGGGAGCTGTTTTTT. It yields the protein CASSPAQGINTGELFF.

V and J are TRBV29-1 and TRBJ2-5; D perhaps matches TRBD1 (6 bases). The CDR3 loop spans 12 amino acids. Germline CDR1 SQVTM, CDR2 ANQGSEA. The V and J ends lost 7 bases and 2 bases respectively, with 11 bases between them. The CDR3 bases are TGCAGCGGACAGACAGGTCAAGAGACCCAGTACTTC. Translating it yields CSGQTGQETQYF.

This chain uses TRBV7-8 with TRBJ2-2; possibly TRBD2 for D (5 bases). V gave up 1 base and J gave up 8 bases, with 17 bases separating them. Germline CDR1 reads SGHVS; CDR2 reads FQNEAQ. The CDR3 has 16 residues. The CDR3 DNA reads as TGTGCCAGCAGCTTAGTTAAAGTGACTATGGGTGGGGAGCTGTTTTTT. Translated, it gives CASSLVKVTMGGELFF.

This clone was seen only once. The rearrangement uses TRBV19 and TRBJ2-2; 9 bases fit TRBD2. V dropped 3 bases and J dropped 4; count of bases not matched to a gene: 9. CDR1 LNHDA and CDR2 SQIVND come from the germline V gene (reference sequence). The CDR3 runs 17 residues. The CDR3 is CASSIRTSASLTGELFF. Written as DNA, the CDR3 is TGTGCCAGTAGTATCAGGACTAGCGCATCCCTCACCGGGGAGCTGTTTTTT.

The chain has TRBV11-2 and TRBJ2-7, with TRBD1 matching over 8 bases. The CDR3 consists of 18 residues. Germline-derived CDR1 and CDR2 are SGHAT and FQNNGV. V dropped 4 bases and J dropped 3; count of bases not matched to a gene: 17. The CDR3 here is CASSSPHGGTGTHYEQYF. The CDR3 bases are TGTGCCAGCAGCTCCCCTCACGGCGGGACAGGCACACACTACGAGCAGTACTTC.

CDR3 nucleotide sequence: TGTGCCAGCAGCCCCCTAGGAGGGAATCAGCCCCAGCATTTT. Protein sequence: CASSPLGGNQPQHF. The V call is TRBV28, the J call TRBJ1-5; unclear D gene. CDR3 length: 14 amino acids. Trimming pared 6 bases from V and 4 bases from J, leaving 13 bases between. The germline V gene has CDR1 MDHEN and CDR2 SYDVKM.

V usage is TRBV29-1 and J usage is TRBJ2-5, with D maybe TRBD1 (6 bases). CDR1 and CDR2 from the germline V gene are SQVTM and ANQGSEA. CDR3 length: 15 residues. V was shortened by 2 bases and J by 5 bases, with 18 bases between the two germline ends. CDR3 nucleotide sequence: TGCAGCGTTGAACCGTCCAGGGGTATAGGGGAGACCCAGTACTTC. This sequence encodes CSVEPSRGIGETQYF. Using reference TRBV29-1 and TRBJ2-5 for the parts outside the CDR3, the full variable domain is SAVISQKPSRDICQRGTSLTIQCQVDSQVTMMFWYRQQPGQSLTLIATANQGSEATYESGFVIDKFPISRPNLTFSTLTVSNMSPEDSSIYLCSVEPSRGIGETQYFGPGTRLLVL.

The rearrangement uses TRBV19 and TRBJ1-1; D unclear. Deletions cut 6 bases from V and 4 bases from J, with 18 bases between. This CDR3 is built from 15 residues. From germline, CDR1 is LNHDA and CDR2 SQIVND (reference sequence). The CDR3 spells CASSPSRGSGTEAFF. The CDR3 nucleotides are TGTGCCAGTAGCCCATCCCGAGGATCTGGCACTGAAGCTTTCTTT.

The CDR3 here is CASTAGPHQPQHF. The CDR3 DNA follows: TGTGCCAGCACGGCAGGGCCCCATCAGCCCCAGCATTTT. This chain uses TRBV7-8 with TRBJ1-5; a weak D match, TRBD1 (5 bases). Germline CDR1 SGHVS, CDR2 FQNEAQ. V was shortened by 7 bases and J by 5 bases, with 12 bases between the two germline ends. The CDR3 runs 13 residues.

The V gene is TRBV28, the J gene TRBJ1-2; 10 nucleotides agree with TRBD1. V was pared by 2 bases and J by 8 bases, with 5 bases of the junction left unmatched. In germline, CDR1 is MDHEN, CDR2 SYDVKM. The CDR3 consists of 14 residues. CDR3 nucleotide sequence: TGTGCCAGCAGTTTAGACAGGGGGCTTGGAGGCTACACCTTC. It is translated as CASSLDRGLGGYTF.

V usage is TRBV2 and J usage is TRBJ1-5, with D hard to call. V was pared by 4 bases and J by 3 bases, with 10 bases between. Germline values: CDR1 SNHLY, CDR2 FYNNEI. The CDR3 is made up of 14 amino acids. Here the CDR3 reads CASSGFGVNQPQHF. CDR3 in DNA: TGTGCCAGCAGTGGGTTCGGTGTCAATCAGCCCCAGCATTTT.

This clone came up once. The chain joins TRBV9 to TRBJ2-2, with unresolved D. Trimming stripped 2 bases from V and 3 bases from J, with 11 bases between. Per the germline V gene, CDR1 is SGDLS and CDR2 is YYNGEE. The CDR3 runs 15 residues. CDR3 nucleotide sequence: TGTGCCAGCAGCGTTGCCCTTCCGGACACCGGGGAGCTGTTTTTT. Encoded protein: CASSVALPDTGELFF.

The chain carries TRBV7-9 and TRBJ2-1; 8 bases are shared with TRBD2. Losses at the gene ends were 6 bases for V and 6 bases for J; bases not matched to a gene: 4. Per the germline V gene, CDR1 is SEHNR and CDR2 is FQNEAQ (reference sequence). This CDR3 is 13 amino acids long. The CDR3 loop reads CASRSGGINEQFF. The CDR3 nucleotides read TGTGCCAGCAGGTCGGGGGGGATCAATGAGCAGTTCTTC.

V and J are TRBV12-5 and TRBJ1-5; TRBD1 agrees at 9 bases. Germline-derived CDR1 and CDR2 are LGHNT and FRNRAP. V lost 9 bases and J lost 4; bases outside the gene matches: 10. CDR3 length equals 15 residues. Here the CDR3 reads CASAGLTGGNQPQHF. CDR3 nucleotide sequence: TGTGCTAGCGCCGGACTGACAGGGGGAAATCAGCCCCAGCATTTT.